The T cell receptor beta chain under discussion was sequenced for a study of T cells after yellow fever vaccination. Study-level background: SMART-Seq v4 Ultra Low Input prepared libraries from low-cell fractions.

Findings of the study overall: Detected again after the booster were most primary-vaccination clones, at 96% CD4 and about 89% CD8. The secondary response showed a weaker magnitude and a faster peak, day 5 versus 15.

This CDR3 is 15 amino acids long. V lost 5 bases to trimming and J lost 0 bases, with 14 bases between them. In germline, CDR1 is LNHNV, CDR2 YYDKDF (reference sequence). A single record per CDR3 protein comes from TCRdb applying MiXCR to the 5' RACE reads. This table holds 60,000 to 95,000 distinct CDR3 sequences, about 7.2% found once. This clonotype was recorded a few times. The antigen is undetermined. The sample consisted of CD8+ T cells sorted from PBMCs, taken approximately 11 days after the first yellow fever vaccination. The clonotype comes from a man younger than 30 who received the YFV17D yellow fever vaccine. This chain joins TRBV15 and TRBJ2-7; D is unclear. The CDR3 DNA follows: TGTGCCACCAGCCGTCGTTACGGTAGCTCCTACGAGCAGTACTTC. It translates to CATSRRYGSSYEQYF. The entire variable domain, with the rest obtained from reference TRBV15 and TRBJ2-7, is as follows: DAMVIQNPRYQVTQFGKPVTLSCSQTLNHNVMYWYQQKSSQAPKLLFHYYDKDFNNEADTPDNFQSRRPNTSFCFLDIRSPGLGDTAMYLCATSRRYGSSYEQYFGPGTRLTVT.